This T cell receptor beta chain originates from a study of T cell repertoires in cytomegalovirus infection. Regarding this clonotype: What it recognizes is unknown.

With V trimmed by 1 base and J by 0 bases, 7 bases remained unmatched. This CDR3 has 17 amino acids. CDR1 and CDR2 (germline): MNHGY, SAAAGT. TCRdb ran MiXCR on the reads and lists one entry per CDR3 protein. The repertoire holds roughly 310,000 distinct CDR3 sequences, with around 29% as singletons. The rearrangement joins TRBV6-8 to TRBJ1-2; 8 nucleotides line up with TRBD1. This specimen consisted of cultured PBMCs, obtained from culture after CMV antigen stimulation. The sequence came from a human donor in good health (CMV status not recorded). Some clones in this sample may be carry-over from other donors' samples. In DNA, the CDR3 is TGTGCCAGCAGTTACTTGCGGGGGACAGGAGCTAACTATGGCTACACCTTC. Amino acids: CASSYLRGTGANYGYTF.